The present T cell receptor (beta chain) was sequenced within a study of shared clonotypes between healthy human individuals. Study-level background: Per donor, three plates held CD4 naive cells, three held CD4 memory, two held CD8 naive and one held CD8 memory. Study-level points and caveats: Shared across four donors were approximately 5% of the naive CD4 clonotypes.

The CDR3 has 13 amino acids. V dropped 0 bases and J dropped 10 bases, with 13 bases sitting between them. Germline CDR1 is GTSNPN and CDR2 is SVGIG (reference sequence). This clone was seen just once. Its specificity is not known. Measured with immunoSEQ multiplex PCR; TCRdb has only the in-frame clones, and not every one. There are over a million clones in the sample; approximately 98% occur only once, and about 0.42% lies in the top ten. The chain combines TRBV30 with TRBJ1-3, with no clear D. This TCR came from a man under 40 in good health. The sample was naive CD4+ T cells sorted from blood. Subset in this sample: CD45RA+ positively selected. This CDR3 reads CAWSVTNPSTIYF. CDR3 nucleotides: TGTGCCTGGAGTGTTACCAACCCATCAACCATATATTTT.